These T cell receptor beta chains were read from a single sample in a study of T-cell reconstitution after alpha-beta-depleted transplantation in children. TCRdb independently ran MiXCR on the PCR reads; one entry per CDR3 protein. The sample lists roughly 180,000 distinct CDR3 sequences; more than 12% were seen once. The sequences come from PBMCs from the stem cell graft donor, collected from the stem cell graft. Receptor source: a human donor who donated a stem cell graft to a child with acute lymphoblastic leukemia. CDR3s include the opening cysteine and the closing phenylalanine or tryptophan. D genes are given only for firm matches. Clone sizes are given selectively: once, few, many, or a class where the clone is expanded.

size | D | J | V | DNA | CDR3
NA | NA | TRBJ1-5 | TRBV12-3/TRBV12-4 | TGTGCCAGCAGTTTAGGGGGGACACTTTCCAATCAGCCCCAGCATTTT | CASSLGGTLSNQPQHF
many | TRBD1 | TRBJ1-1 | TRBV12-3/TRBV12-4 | TGTGCCAGCAGTTTAACCAGGGGGTTGAACACTGAAGCTTTCTTT | CASSLTRGLNTEAFF
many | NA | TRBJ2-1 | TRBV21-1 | TGTGCCAGCAGCTTACTAGGGGTGAGCAATGAGCAGTTCTTC | CASSLLGVSNEQFF
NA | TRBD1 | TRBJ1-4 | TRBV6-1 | TGTGCCAGCAGTGACCGGACAGGGGGCCATGAAAAACTGTTTTTT | CASSDRTGGHEKLFF
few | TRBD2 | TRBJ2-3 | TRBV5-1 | TGCGCCAGCAGCCGAGCGGGAGGGCCAACAGATACGCAGTATTTT | CASSRAGGPTDTQYF
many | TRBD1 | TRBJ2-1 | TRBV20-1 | TGCAGTGCTATGGGGACAGGGTTGTTTGAGCAGTTCTTC | CSAMGTGLFEQFF
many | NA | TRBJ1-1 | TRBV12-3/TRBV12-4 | TGTGCCAGCAGTCAACTACAGGGATCGAGAGCTTTCTTT | CASSQLQGSRAFF
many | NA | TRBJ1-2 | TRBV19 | TGTGCCAGTAGACGGCGATATGGCTACACCTTC | CASRRRYGYTF
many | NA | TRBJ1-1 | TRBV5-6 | TGTGCCAGCACCGAAACACCGAACACTGAAGCTTTCTTT | CASTETPNTEAFF
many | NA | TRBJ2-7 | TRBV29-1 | TGCAGCGTTGCTACCGCAGGGCGCAGGGACGAGCAGTACTTC | CSVATAGRRDEQYF
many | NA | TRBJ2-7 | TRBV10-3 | TGTGCCATCAGTGAGTCTATAACCTACGAGCAGTACTTC | CAISESITYEQYF
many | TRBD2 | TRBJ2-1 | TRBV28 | TGTGCCAGCAGGCCAGCGCGGGAGGATAATGAGCAGTTCTTC | CASRPAREDNEQFF
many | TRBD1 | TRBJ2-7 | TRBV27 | TGTGCCAGCAGGGAGTACAGGGGAGCCTACGAGCAGTACTTC | CASREYRGAYEQYF
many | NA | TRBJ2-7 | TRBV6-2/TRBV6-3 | TGTGCCAGCAGTGGAAGGGACGGAAGCTCCTACGAGCAGTACTTC | CASSGRDGSSYEQYF
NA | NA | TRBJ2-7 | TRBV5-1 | TGCGCCAGCAGCTCCGGGGGCAGAACCCTCTCCTACGAGCAGTACTTC | CASSSGGRTLSYEQYF
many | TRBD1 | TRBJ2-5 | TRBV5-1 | TGCGCCAGCAGCAAAGACAGGGTTGAGACCCAGTACTTC | CASSKDRVETQYF
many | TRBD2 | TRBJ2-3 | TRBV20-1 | TGCAGTGCTAGTTCCCCGGCACTAGCGGGAATAACAGATACGCAGTATTTT | CSASSPALAGITDTQYF
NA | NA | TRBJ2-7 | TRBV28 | TGTGCCAGCAGTCCCCGGACTCTTAGAGAGGGGCAGTACTTC | CASSPRTLREGQYF
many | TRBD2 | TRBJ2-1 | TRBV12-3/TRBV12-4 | TGTGCCAGCAGTTTAACGGCGGGAGGGCCTCAGTTCTTC | CASSLTAGGPQFF
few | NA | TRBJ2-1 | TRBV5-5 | TGTGCCAGCAGCCCCGATTGGCGGGATACGTACAATGAGCAGTTCTTC | CASSPDWRDTYNEQFF
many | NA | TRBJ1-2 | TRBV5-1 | TGCGCCAGCAGCTTGGCCCCGGGCAGGGAGGATGGCTACACCTTC | CASSLAPGREDGYTF
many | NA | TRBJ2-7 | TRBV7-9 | TGTGCCAGCAGCACCGGGTCCCTCACGGATATGTACTTC | CASSTGSLTDMYF
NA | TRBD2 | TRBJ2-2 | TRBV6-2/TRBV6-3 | TGTGCCAGCAGAAGCGGGACGGCTAACACCGGGGAGCTGTTTTTT | CASRSGTANTGELFF
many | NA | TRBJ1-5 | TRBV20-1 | TGCAGTGCTAGGCGCGGCAATCAGCCCCAGCATTTT | CSARRGNQPQHF
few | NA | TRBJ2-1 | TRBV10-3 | TGTGCCATCAGTGACGGGGATGAGCAGTTCTTC | CAISDGDEQFF
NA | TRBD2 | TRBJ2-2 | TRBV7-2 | TGTGCCAGCAGCCTATCGTGGCTAGCGGGGGCCTCGAACACCGGGGAGCTGTTTTTT | CASSLSWLAGASNTGELFF
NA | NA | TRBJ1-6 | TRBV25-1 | TGTGCCAGCAGTGCACCCGGGGCGGAACCTAATTCACCCCTCCACTTT | CASSAPGAEPNSPLHF
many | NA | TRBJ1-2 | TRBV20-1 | TGCAGTGCTAGATCAGGGTCCGTCGCTAACTATGGCTACACCTTC | CSARSGSVANYGYTF
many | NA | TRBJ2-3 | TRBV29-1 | TGCAGCGCCGCCGGGACCTACACAGATACGCAGTATTTT | CSAAGTYTDTQYF
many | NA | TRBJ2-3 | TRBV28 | TGTGCCAGCACCCCACGCACCGGAGAGGCAGATACGCAGTATTTT | CASTPRTGEADTQYF
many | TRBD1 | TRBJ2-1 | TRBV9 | TGTGCCAGCAGCGTAGGAGTAGGGACAGGCAGGTACAATGAGCAGTTCTTC | CASSVGVGTGRYNEQFF
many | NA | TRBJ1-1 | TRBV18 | TGTGCCAGCTCACAGGGGCAGAACACTGAAGCTTTCTTT | CASSQGQNTEAFF
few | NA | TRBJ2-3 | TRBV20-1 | TGCAGTGCCCCGGAAAGGACCTTTAGCACAGATACGCAGTATTTT | CSAPERTFSTDTQYF
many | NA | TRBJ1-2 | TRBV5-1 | TGCGCCAGCAGTATTAGTGGGGGGCACTATGGCTACACCTTC | CASSISGGHYGYTF
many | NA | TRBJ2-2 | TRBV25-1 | TGTGCCAGCAGTGTTGTATCGATGGACGGCACCGGGGAGCTGTTTTTT | CASSVVSMDGTGELFF
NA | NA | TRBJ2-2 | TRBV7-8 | TGTGCCAGCAGCTTACGGGGGACCTTATCCGGCACCGGGGAGCTGTTTTTT | CASSLRGTLSGTGELFF
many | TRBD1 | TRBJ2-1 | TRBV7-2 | TGTGCCAGCAGTCCAATAACCGGGACAGGGGCTAATGAGCAGTTCTTC | CASSPITGTGANEQFF
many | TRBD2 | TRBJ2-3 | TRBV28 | TGTGCCAGCAGTATAGCGGGAGGGCCTAGAGATACGCAGTATTTT | CASSIAGGPRDTQYF
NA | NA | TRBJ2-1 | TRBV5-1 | TGCGCCAGCAGCTTTTCCCTAAACCCCGGGACCCCGGATGAGCAGTTCTTC | CASSFSLNPGTPDEQFF
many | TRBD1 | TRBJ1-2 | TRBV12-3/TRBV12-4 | TGTGCCAGCAGTCGCGAGCCAGGGGGCAAAATCTATGGCTACACCTTC | CASSREPGGKIYGYTF
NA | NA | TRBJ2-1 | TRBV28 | TGTGCCAGCAGCCCATTATTGGTAGCGGTCTACAATGAGCAGTTCTTC | CASSPLLVAVYNEQFF
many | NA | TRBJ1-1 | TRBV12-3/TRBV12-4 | TGTGCCAGCAGTTACGGACAGACTGAAGCTTTCTTT | CASSYGQTEAFF
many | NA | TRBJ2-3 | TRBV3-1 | TGTGCCAGCAGCCAAGATATGGGGGATACGCAGTATTTT | CASSQDMGDTQYF
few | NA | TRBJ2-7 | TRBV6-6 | TGTGCCAGCTCGGACCCTGGGGTGCAGTACTTC | CASSDPGVQYF
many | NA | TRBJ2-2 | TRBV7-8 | TGTGCCAGCAGCTTTGGCCTTGGGGCGAACACCGGGGAGCTGTTTTTT | CASSFGLGANTGELFF
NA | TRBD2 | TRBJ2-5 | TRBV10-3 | TGTGCCATCAGTGGACTAGCGGGAGGGGAGACCCAGTACTTC | CAISGLAGGETQYF
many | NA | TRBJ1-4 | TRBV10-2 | TGCGCCAGCAGTGAGCGCAGGGCGGGTAGGGAAAAACTGTTTTTT | CASSERRAGREKLFF
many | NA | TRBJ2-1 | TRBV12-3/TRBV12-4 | TGTGCCAGCAGTCCCGGGACCACTTACAATGAGCAGTTCTTC | CASSPGTTYNEQFF
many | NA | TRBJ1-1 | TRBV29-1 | TGCAGCGTCGATGATCGGGACGGTTACACTGAAGCTTTCTTT | CSVDDRDGYTEAFF
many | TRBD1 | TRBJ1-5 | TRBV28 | TGTGCCAGCACCGGGACAGGGGAGAGTCAGCCCCAGCATTTT | CASTGTGESQPQHF
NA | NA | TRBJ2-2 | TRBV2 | TGTGCCAGCAGTGAGGTGGGGACGAACACCGGGGAGCTGTTTTTT | CASSEVGTNTGELFF
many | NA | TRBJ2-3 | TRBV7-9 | TGTGCCAGCAGCTTAGTGCGAGATACGCAGTATTTT | CASSLVRDTQYF
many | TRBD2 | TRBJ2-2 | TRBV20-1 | TGCAGTGCTAGAAAGGGACTAGCGTACACCGGGGAGCTGTTTTTT | CSARKGLAYTGELFF
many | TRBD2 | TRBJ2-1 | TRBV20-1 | TGCAGTGCTCCCGGGCGGGGGGCCCATGAGCAGTTCTTC | CSAPGRGAHEQFF
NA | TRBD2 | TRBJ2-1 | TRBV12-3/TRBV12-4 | TGTGCCAGCAGTCCCCCGGGACTAGCGGTGGGGGATGAGCAGTTCTTC | CASSPPGLAVGDEQFF
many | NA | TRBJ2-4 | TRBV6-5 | TGTGCCAGCAGGCCAGCCGGCCCAATAGGAAACATTCAGTACTTC | CASRPAGPIGNIQYF
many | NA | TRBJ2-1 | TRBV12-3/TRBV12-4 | TGTGCCATCCGGGACCCCGGAGGGAATGAGCAGTTCTTC | CAIRDPGGNEQFF